Below are 28 T cell receptor beta chains sequenced from a single sample in a study of long-term antiretroviral therapy in people with HIV. At the survey level, the v3.0 immunoSEQ assay was run. Assay used: immunoSEQ multiplex PCR; TCRdb lists only in-frame clones, some missing. There are some 27,000 clones in the sample; roughly 84% occur only once, and about 6.7% lies in the top ten. Sample: unsorted PBMCs, taken 0.4 years after starting antiretroviral therapy. These receptors all come from a man in his late teens or twenties with HIV.

The chain uses TRBV6-5 and TRBJ2-7; D is tentatively TRBD1 or TRBD2 (5 bases each). With 3 bases removed from V and 2 bases from J, the gap between germline ends came to 8 bases. Germline assignment: CDR1 MNHEY and CDR2 SVGAGI. The CDR3 is made up of 13 amino acids. CDR3 in amino acids: CASSYKGPYEQYF. The CDR3 nucleotides are TGTGCCAGCAGTTATAAGGGACCCTACGAGCAGTACTTC.

This clone turned up a few times. This chain joins TRBV2 and TRBJ1-3; D gene ambiguous. The CDR3 is 12 residues long. The germline V and J ends were trimmed by 3 bases and 0 bases, with 0 bases remaining between them. Per the germline V gene, CDR1 is SNHLY and CDR2 is FYNNEI. This CDR3 reads CASSDSGNTIYF. DNA for the CDR3: TGTGCCAGCAGTGACTCTGGAAACACCATATATTTT.

The chain has TRBV15 and TRBJ2-5; TRBD1 matches 8 bases. The CDR3 is 20 amino acids. Germline loops: CDR1 LNHNV, CDR2 YYDKDF (reference sequence). Trimming at V came to 3 bases and at J to 10 bases, leaving 28 bases not matched to a gene. CDR3 sequence: CATSSYGQGAQKAESGDQYF. For the CDR3, the DNA is TGTGCCACCAGCAGTTATGGACAGGGAGCTCAAAAAGCAGAGAGTGGGGACCAGTACTTC.

This clone came up a few times. The chain combines TRBV19 with TRBJ1-2, with TRBD1 identical over 10 bases. Per the germline V gene, CDR1 is LNHDA and CDR2 is SQIVND (reference sequence). The CDR3 loop spans 14 amino acids. Trimming at V came to 4 bases and at J to 9 bases, leaving 8 bases not matched to a gene. The CDR3: CASSRYWDRGSYTF. The CDR3 region has the DNA TGTGCCAGTAGTAGATACTGGGACAGGGGTAGCTACACCTTC. Looking up the rest from reference TRBV19 and TRBJ1-2 gives the full variable domain: DGGITQSPKYLFRKEGQNVTLSCEQNLNHDAMYWYRQDPGQGLRLIYYSQIVNDFQKGDIAEGYSVSREKKESFPLTVTSAQKNPTAFYLCASSRYWDRGSYTFGSGTRLTVV.

This chain connects TRBV28 to TRBJ2-1; 14 bases agree with TRBD2. Trimming cost V 1 base and J 3 bases; bases outside gene matches: 8. CDR1 is MDHEN and CDR2 is SYDVKM in the germline V gene. CDR3 size: 19 residues. The CDR3 reads CASSLSAGTSGSVYNEQFF. The CDR3 DNA follows: TGTGCCAGCAGTTTATCTGCTGGGACTAGCGGGAGTGTCTACAATGAGCAGTTCTTC.

The chain uses TRBV5-1 and TRBJ2-3; 13 bases match TRBD2. The V and J ends lost 2 bases and 0 bases, in that order; junction bases with no gene match: 6. The CDR3 totals 18 residues. From germline, CDR1 is SGHRS and CDR2 YFSETQ. CDR3 coding DNA: TGCGCCAGCAGCTTCACTAGCGGGGGGGCGAGAAGCACAGATACGCAGTATTTT. Its protein is CASSFTSGGARSTDTQYF.

The chain carries TRBV18 and TRBJ1-6; TRBD1 aligns across 7 bases. Looked up from germline, CDR1 is KGHSH and CDR2 is LQKENI. Trimming at V came to 4 bases and at J to 8 bases, leaving 5 bases not matched to a gene. This CDR3 comprises 14 residues. CDR3 coding DNA: TGTGCCAGCTCACAGGAGGGGGCGGATTCACCCCTCCACTTT. Encoded protein: CASSQEGADSPLHF.

This clone appeared once. The V gene is TRBV19, the J gene TRBJ2-1, with D possibly TRBD1 on 5 matching bases. Trimming took off 7 bases at V and 2 bases at J, with 9 bases between the two ends. CDR3 length: 13 residues. Germline values: CDR1 LNHDA, CDR2 SQIVND (reference sequence). Written as DNA, the CDR3 is TGTGCCAGTAATATGGGGCCCTACAATGAGCAGTTCTTC. This sequence encodes CASNMGPYNEQFF.

The rearrangement uses TRBV6-5 and TRBJ1-1; D unresolved. V was pared by 2 bases and J by 4 bases, with 17 bases between. CDR1 and CDR2 from the germline V gene are MNHEY and SVGAGI. The length of the CDR3 is 16 residues. The CDR3 loop is CASSYGERVSRTEAFF. The CDR3 nucleotides read TGTGCCAGCAGTTACGGTGAGCGAGTCTCACGCACTGAAGCTTTCTTT.

The chain has TRBV5-6 and TRBJ2-7; D may correspond to TRBD1 or TRBD2 (5 bases each). The CDR3 has 15 amino acids. Germline-derived CDR1 and CDR2 are SGHDT and YYEEEE. V lost 4 bases and J 0 bases, leaving 14 bases between the germline ends. CDR3: CASSEGRPNSYEQYF. The CDR3 bases are TGTGCCAGCAGCGAGGGACGACCAAACTCCTACGAGCAGTACTTC. The full variable domain, rest sourced from reference TRBV5-6 and TRBJ2-7, is DAGVTQSPTHLIKTRGQQVTLRCSPKSGHDTVSWYQQALGQGPQFIFQYYEEEERQRGNFPDRFSGHQFPNYSSELNVNALLLGDSALYLCASSEGRPNSYEQYFGPGTRLTVT.

The chain is built from TRBV25-1 and TRBJ2-3; D perhaps matches TRBD1 (6 bases). Per germline, CDR1 MGHDK and CDR2 SYGVNS. The V end was cut by 4 bases, the J end by 0 bases, with 11 bases between. The CDR3 has 15 residues. The CDR3 loop reads CASSAGAASTDTQYF. CDR3 in DNA: TGTGCCAGCAGTGCAGGGGCGGCTAGCACAGATACGCAGTATTTT.

DNA for the CDR3: TGCAGCGCACCCACTAGCGGGAGGCGGGGAGATACCCAGTACTTC. It specifies CSAPTSGRRGDTQYF. The J gene is TRBJ2-5, the V gene TRBV29-1, with 12 bases that match TRBD2. The CDR3 covers 15 residues. CDR1 SQVTM and CDR2 ANQGSEA come from the germline V gene. With V trimmed by 7 bases and J by 8 bases, 14 bases remained unmatched.

The gene calls are TRBV28 and TRBJ1-1; 7 nucleotides line up with TRBD1. Germline V gene data show CDR1 as MDHEN and CDR2 as SYDVKM. The CDR3 extends over 15 amino acids. Germline trimming cut 5 bases from V and 1 base from J; bases unmatched to any gene: 7. CDR3 sequence reads: CASSPRNRGNTEAFF. Here the CDR3 DNA reads TGTGCCAGCAGTCCTCGAAACAGGGGGAACACTGAAGCTTTCTTT. Variable domain in full (rest from reference TRBV28 and TRBJ1-1): DVKVTQSSRYLVKRTGEKVFLECVQDMDHENMFWYRQDPGLGLRLIYFSYDVKMKEKGDIPEGYSVSREKKERFSLILESASTNQTSMYLCASSPRNRGNTEAFFGQGTRLTVV.

The J gene is TRBJ2-7, the V gene TRBV9; D possibly corresponds to TRBD1 (5 bases). Per germline, CDR1 SGDLS and CDR2 YYNGEE. V was shortened by 4 bases and J by 7 bases, with 15 bases between the two germline ends. The CDR3 is 13 amino acids. For the CDR3, the DNA is TGTGCCAGCAGCCTCGGACAAAGAGATGAGCAGTACTTC. This codes for CASSLGQRDEQYF.

The CDR3 spells CATSRRDRDKDGYTF. As DNA, the CDR3 is TGTGCCACCAGCAGGCGGGACAGGGACAAAGATGGCTACACCTTC. This chain connects TRBV15 to TRBJ1-2, with TRBD1 identical over 9 bases. After removal of 3 bases from V and 6 bases from J, the junction contained 8 bases not matched to a gene. Germline V gene sequence: CDR1 LNHNV, CDR2 YYDKDF (reference sequence). CDR3 length: 15 amino acids.

The chain employs TRBV5-5 and TRBJ1-1, with D possibly matching TRBD1 (6 bases). The ends were cut back, 4 bases at V and 1 base at J, with 8 bases in the middle. The germline CDR1 and CDR2 sequences are SGHKS and YYEKEE (reference sequence). The CDR3 has 13 amino acids. In nucleotides, the CDR3 is TGTGCCAGCAGCAAACAGGGGAACACTGAAGCTTTCTTT. This gives the protein CASSKQGNTEAFF. Full variable domain (rest looked up from reference TRBV5-5 and TRBJ1-1): DAGVTQSPTHLIKTRGQQVTLRCSPISGHKSVSWYQQVLGQGPQFIFQYYEKEERGRGNFPDRFSARQFPNYSSELNVNALLLGDSALYLCASSKQGNTEAFFGQGTRLTVV.

The CDR3 sequence: CASSWGPGGYEQYF. CDR3 DNA: TGTGCCAGCAGCTGGGGCCCGGGGGGCTACGAGCAGTACTTC. This chain joins TRBV5-8 and TRBJ2-7; 7 positions agree with TRBD2. CDR1 SGHTS and CDR2 YDEGEE come from the germline V gene. V trimming: 3 bases; J trimming: 3 bases; junction bases outside the gene matches: 6. This CDR3 is 14 amino acids long.

The CDR3 DNA reads as TGTGCCAGCAGCCCTACGTATGGTTACGAGCAGTACTTC. It encodes CASSPTYGYEQYF. This chain uses TRBV28 with TRBJ2-7; no reliable D call. In germline, CDR1 is MDHEN, CDR2 SYDVKM. V was clipped by 6 bases and J by 4 bases, with 13 bases between them. This CDR3 is 13 amino acids long.

The chain links TRBV7-3 to TRBJ1-1; D is unresolved. Per germline, CDR1 SGHTA and CDR2 FQGTGA. The CDR3 runs to 13 residues. Trimming left V 2 bases short and J 5 bases short, with 9 bases between. The CDR3 nucleotides are TGTGCCAGCAGCTTATCAACGGGGACTGAAGCTTTCTTT. This encodes CASSLSTGTEAFF.

The chain is built from TRBV5-1 and TRBJ2-3; either TRBD1 or TRBD2 may fit D (5 bases each). Trimming cost V 0 bases and J 5 bases, with 22 bases left between them. Germline CDR1 is SGHRS and CDR2 is YFSETQ. This CDR3 is 18 amino acids long. The CDR3: CASSLETPGPSPQDTQYF. Here the CDR3 DNA reads TGCGCCAGCAGCTTGGAAACCCCGGGACCTTCCCCGCAAGATACGCAGTATTTT. The whole variable domain, filled in from reference TRBV5-1 and TRBJ2-3, reads KAGVTQTPRYLIKTRGQQVTLSCSPISGHRSVSWYQQTPGQGLQFLFEYFSETQRNKGNFPGRFSGRQFSNSRSEMNVSTLELGDSALYLCASSLETPGPSPQDTQYFGPGTRLTVL.

The chain combines TRBV19 with TRBJ2-3; D is undetermined. The CDR3 has 16 residues. Germline CDR1 is LNHDA and CDR2 is SQIVND (reference sequence). V was cut by 6 bases and J by 0 bases, with 16 bases left in between. CDR3 in DNA: TGTGCCAGTAGCTCTTTGGTTCGAACTAGCACAGATACGCAGTATTTT. Translating it yields CASSSLVRTSTDTQYF.

The gene calls are TRBV5-6 and TRBJ2-1; a weak D match, TRBD2 (6 bases). This CDR3 is 15 amino acids long. From germline, CDR1 is SGHDT and CDR2 YYEEEE. Trimming stripped 7 bases from V and 12 bases from J, with 26 bases between. CDR3 sequence (DNA): TGTGCCAGCTCCCACGGGTCGGGGGATTTTAGCGTGCAGTTCTTC. Protein: CASSHGSGDFSVQFF.

V and J are TRBV29-1 and TRBJ1-2; 7 bases are a match to TRBD1. The CDR3 is made up of 13 amino acids. Looked up from germline, CDR1 is SQVTM and CDR2 is ANQGSEA. Trimming removed 4 bases from V and 2 bases from J; junction bases left unmatched: 4. In nucleotides, the CDR3 is TGCAGCGTTGCAGGGGGACAAAACTATGGCTACACCTTC. Its protein is CSVAGGQNYGYTF.

The chain joins TRBV5-1 to TRBJ1-5, with D tentatively TRBD1 (6 bases). This CDR3 has 15 residues. V lost 2 bases to trimming and J lost 3 bases, with 12 bases between them. Germline-derived CDR1 and CDR2 are SGHRS and YFSETQ. The CDR3 DNA is TGCGCCAGCAGCTTAGGGGGGGCCATCAATCAGCCCCAGCATTTT. It encodes CASSLGGAINQPQHF.

The rearrangement links TRBV5-1 to TRBJ1-1; D is ambiguous. The germline V gene has CDR1 SGHRS and CDR2 YFSETQ. V was shortened by 4 bases and J by 2 bases, with 21 bases between the two germline ends. The CDR3 spans 17 residues. The CDR3 nucleotides read TGCGCCAGCAGCCACAAACCGATTGGAGAAGTCAACACTGAAGCTTTCTTT. Translation gives CASSHKPIGEVNTEAFF. Complete variable domain (other parts from reference TRBV5-1 and TRBJ1-1): KAGVTQTPRYLIKTRGQQVTLSCSPISGHRSVSWYQQTPGQGLQFLFEYFSETQRNKGNFPGRFSGRQFSNSRSEMNVSTLELGDSALYLCASSHKPIGEVNTEAFFGQGTRLTVV.

The J gene is TRBJ1-1, the V gene TRBV7-9; 9 nucleotides agree with TRBD1. The CDR3 length is 14 residues. CDR1 is SEHNR and CDR2 is FQNEAQ in the germline V gene (reference sequence). Losses at the gene ends were 5 bases for V and 1 base for J; bases not matched to a gene: 2. CDR3 DNA: TGTGCCAGCAGCCGGGACAGGGCGAACACTGAAGCTTTCTTT. It encodes CASSRDRANTEAFF.

The chain couples TRBV5-1 to TRBJ2-7; 9 nucleotides line up with TRBD2. CDR3 length: 15 amino acids. Germline V CDR1 and CDR2: SGHRS, YFSETQ. V lost 4 bases and J lost 2; bases outside the gene matches: 7. This CDR3 reads CASSPTSGPAYEQYF. For the CDR3, the DNA is TGCGCCAGCAGCCCTACTAGCGGGCCAGCCTACGAGCAGTACTTC.

This clone was seen just once. The V call is TRBV4-1, the J call TRBJ1-4, with D possibly being TRBD1 (5 bases). Trimming pared 0 bases from V and 4 bases from J, leaving 12 bases between. Per the germline V gene, CDR1 is MGHRA and CDR2 is YSYEKL. The CDR3 totals 16 residues. The CDR3: CASSQDEGRFNEKLFF. DNA for the CDR3: TGCGCCAGCAGCCAAGATGAGGGGCGGTTTAATGAAAAACTGTTTTTT.